The 30 T cell receptor beta chains below all came from one sample that was sequenced in a study of blood T cell repertoires in COVID-19. The table came from immunoSEQ multiplex PCR; TCRdb's copy has only in-frame clones and leaves some out. The table lists about 120,000 clones, roughly four fifths of them singletons. Sequencing input: peripheral blood. All receptors derive from a human donor in a cohort sampled during active COVID-19.

A single count supports this clone. This chain connects TRBV21-1 to TRBJ1-2. TRBV21-1 is a pseudogene segment. The length of the CDR3 is 10 residues. CDR3 loop: CATPWSGYTF. The CDR3 nucleotides are TGTGCCACCCCGTGGAGTGGCTACACCTTC.

This clone was recorded a few times. The rearrangement joins TRBV7-8 to TRBJ1-5, with D perhaps TRBD1 (5 bases). CDR1 SGHVS and CDR2 FQNEAQ come from the germline V gene. There are 12 residues in the CDR3. V was pared by 5 bases and J by 11 bases, with 13 bases between. The CDR3 nucleotides are TGTGCCAGCAGCGGTCAGGGCGGGGCCCAGCATTTT. As protein: CASSGQGGAQHF.

The CDR3 sequence is CASSLGGTPRSTSYEQYF. CDR3 coding DNA: TGTGCCAGCAGCCTAGGCGGGACTCCGAGGAGCACATCCTACGAGCAGTACTTC. The chain carries TRBV7-9 and TRBJ2-7; D possibly corresponds to TRBD2 (6 bases). Germline V gene lookup returns CDR1 SEHNR and CDR2 FQNEAQ (reference sequence). This CDR3 is built from 18 residues. V was cut by 5 bases and J by 1 base, with 24 bases left in between.

V and J are TRBV5-1 and TRBJ2-1; unclear D gene. Germline V gives CDR1 SGHRS, CDR2 YFSETQ. This CDR3 has 12 amino acids. The V and J ends lost 0 bases and 10 bases respectively, with 8 bases between them. Written as DNA, the CDR3 is TGCGCCAGCAGCTTGGCTGACACGGAGCAGTTCTTC. This translates into CASSLADTEQFF. The full variable domain, with the rest looked up from reference TRBV5-1 and TRBJ2-1, is KAGVTQTPRYLIKTRGQQVTLSCSPISGHRSVSWYQQTPGQGLQFLFEYFSETQRNKGNFPGRFSGRQFSNSRSEMNVSTLELGDSALYLCASSLADTEQFFGPGTRLTVL.

In DNA, the CDR3 is TGTGCCATTCCAAGGACTGGACAGGGATCCTCTAACTATGGCTACACCTTC. Protein: CAIPRTGQGSSNYGYTF. The chain has TRBV10-3 and TRBJ1-2, with 8 nucleotides matching TRBD1. Germline V gene lookup returns CDR1 ENHRY and CDR2 SYGVKD. The CDR3 sequence is 17 residues long. V shed 9 bases, J shed 0 bases, and the junction held 15 bases outside the gene matches.

This rearrangement joins TRBV10-3 to TRBJ2-7; 9 bases are a match to TRBD1. CDR3 length: 15 residues. The J segment lost 4 bases and the V segment lost 3 bases, leaving 7 bases of the junction unmatched. The germline gives CDR1 ENHRY, CDR2 SYGVKD. The CDR3 sequence is CAISDPPGQGYEQYF. CDR3 nucleotide sequence: TGTGCCATCAGTGACCCTCCGGGACAGGGTTACGAGCAGTACTTC.

V and J are TRBV19 and TRBJ2-5; a possible D gene is TRBD2 (6 bases). This CDR3 has 15 residues. Germline-derived CDR1 and CDR2 are LNHDA and SQIVND (reference sequence). V lost 3 bases to trimming and J lost 2 bases, with 13 bases between them. The CDR3 DNA reads as TGTGCCAGTAGTATGGAGGGTCAGACTCAAGAGACCCAGTACTTC. Translation gives CASSMEGQTQETQYF.

V and J are TRBV4-3 and TRBJ1-1; D ambiguous. This CDR3 is built from 13 residues. The V end was cut by 2 bases, the J end by 5 bases, with 9 bases between. Germline CDR1 and CDR2: LGHNA and YSLEER. Here the CDR3 DNA reads TGCGCCAGCAGCCAAAACCGGTTTACTGAAGCTTTCTTT. This encodes CASSQNRFTEAFF.

The chain couples TRBV2 to TRBJ1-6, with D possibly matching TRBD1 (6 bases). V lost 5 bases to trimming and J lost 4 bases, with 15 bases between them. The CDR3 consists of 16 residues. Per germline, CDR1 SNHLY and CDR2 FYNNEI. CDR3 sequence: CASSSGVGDYNSPLHF. The CDR3 DNA reads as TGTGCCAGCAGTTCAGGGGTGGGAGATTATAATTCACCCCTCCACTTT.

This rearrangement joins TRBV6-2 or TRBV6-3 to TRBJ2-5, with 10 bases lining up with TRBD1. The J segment lost 5 bases and the V segment lost 6 bases, leaving 9 bases of the junction unmatched. Germline V CDR1 and CDR2: MNHEY, SVGEGT. This CDR3 has 15 amino acids. The CDR3 DNA reads TGTGCCAGCAGCCCCGGGACAGGGGTTGTGGAGACCCAGTACTTC. This sequence encodes CASSPGTGVVETQYF.

The V call is TRBV4-1, the J call TRBJ1-4; TRBD1 aligns across 10 bases. The CDR3 runs to 16 residues. CDR1 and CDR2 (germline): MGHRA, YSYEKL. V lost 4 bases and J lost 7; bases outside the gene matches: 9. The CDR3 DNA reads TGCGCCAGCAGCCTAGGACAGGGGGGAGGGACTGAAAAACTGTTTTTT. This gives the protein CASSLGQGGGTEKLFF.

The chain uses TRBV10-2 and TRBJ2-5; 10 bases agree with TRBD2. The CDR3 has 15 amino acids. CDR1 is WSHSY and CDR2 is SAAADI in the germline V gene. The V gene end was trimmed by 6 bases and the J gene end by 2 bases; junction bases not matched to a gene: 6. The CDR3 protein is CASSGLAVSQETQYF. The CDR3 DNA is TGCGCCAGCAGCGGACTAGCGGTCTCTCAAGAGACCCAGTACTTC.

V is TRBV9 and J is TRBJ2-2; TRBD1 matches at 12 bases. CDR1 SGDLS and CDR2 YYNGEE come from the germline V gene. The V segment lost 4 bases and the J segment 4 bases; nucleotides outside the gene matches: 2. The CDR3 has 15 amino acids. CDR3 bases: TGTGCCAGCAGCCCGGGACAGGGGGCCACCGGGGAGCTGTTTTTT. Its translation: CASSPGQGATGELFF.

The V call is TRBV2, the J call TRBJ1-3; D is ambiguous. CDR1 SNHLY and CDR2 FYNNEI come from the germline V gene. The CDR3 runs to 13 residues. The ends were cut back, 6 bases at V and 4 bases at J, with 10 bases in the middle. The CDR3 here is CASREEQGNTIYF. In DNA, the CDR3 is TGTGCCAGCAGGGAGGAACAGGGAAACACCATATATTTT.

In its sample, this clone was seen a few times. CDR3 bases: TGTGCCAGCTCACCACCGTGGGAGCGGGGGGTCATGTACGAGCAGTACTTC. The encoded protein is CASSPPWERGVMYEQYF. The gene calls are TRBV18 and TRBJ2-7; TRBD2 matches at 9 bases. The V gene's germline CDR1 is KGHSH and CDR2 LQKENI. CDR3 length equals 17 residues. The ends lost 0 bases at V and 4 bases at J; junction bases unmatched: 10. Full variable domain (remainder filled in from reference TRBV18 and TRBJ2-7): NAGVMQNPRHLVRRRGQEARLRCSPMKGHSHVYWYRQLPEEGLKFMVYLQKENIIDESGMPKERFSAEFPKEGPSILRIQQVVRGDSAAYFCASSPPWERGVMYEQYFGPGTRLTVT.

V usage is TRBV28 and J usage is TRBJ1-1; a weak D match, TRBD1 (5 bases). V was cut by 5 bases and J by 1 base, with 20 bases left in between. This CDR3 spans 17 amino acids. Germline assignment: CDR1 MDHEN and CDR2 SYDVKM. CDR3 sequence reads: CASSKAGPGNPNTEAFF. The CDR3 DNA is TGTGCCAGCAGTAAAGCGGGACCGGGAAATCCGAACACTGAAGCTTTCTTT. Supplemented by reference TRBV28 and TRBJ1-1, the full variable domain reads DVKVTQSSRYLVKRTGEKVFLECVQDMDHENMFWYRQDPGLGLRLIYFSYDVKMKEKGDIPEGYSVSREKKERFSLILESASTNQTSMYLCASSKAGPGNPNTEAFFGQGTRLTVV.

The chain couples TRBV6-2 or TRBV6-3 to TRBJ2-3, with 8 bases aligning to TRBD2. CDR1 is MNHEY and CDR2 is SVGEGT in the germline V gene. The CDR3 has 16 amino acids. J gave up 5 bases and V 0 bases, and 7 bases lay outside the gene matches. The DNA for the CDR3 is TGTGCCAGCAGTTACTCGGGTAGCGGGATTGGAGATACGCAGTATTTT. Translation gives CASSYSGSGIGDTQYF.

The gene calls are TRBV28 and TRBJ2-5, with D possibly matching TRBD1 (6 bases). Trimming stripped 6 bases from V and 4 bases from J, with 15 bases between. This CDR3 comprises 14 residues. From germline, CDR1 is MDHEN and CDR2 SYDVKM. The CDR3 sequence: CASSFTGWAETQYF. Written as DNA, the CDR3 is TGTGCCAGCAGCTTCACAGGGTGGGCAGAGACCCAGTACTTC.

V usage is TRBV7-2 and J usage is TRBJ2-2; a weak D match, TRBD1 (6 bases). Germline loops: CDR1 SGHTA, CDR2 FQGNSA. The CDR3 has 15 residues. Between the trimmed V and J ends, which lost 7 bases and 7 bases, there was a span of 19 bases. The CDR3 loop reads CASTPGSRGGGELFF. The CDR3 region has the DNA TGTGCCAGCACCCCAGGAAGTCGAGGGGGCGGGGAGCTGTTTTTT.

This chain links TRBV7-2 with TRBJ1-2, with 8 bases matching TRBD1. The V gene end was trimmed by 5 bases and the J gene end by 7 bases; junction bases not matched to a gene: 3. Germline CDR1 SGHTA, CDR2 FQGNSA. The CDR3 runs to 12 residues. CDR3 loop: CASSPDRVGYTF. The CDR3 DNA follows: TGTGCCAGCAGCCCGGACAGGGTTGGCTACACCTTC.

The rearrangement joins TRBV28 to TRBJ1-2, with a tentative D call TRBD1 (5 bases). CDR1 MDHEN and CDR2 SYDVKM come from the germline V gene. Trimming left V 5 bases short and J 5 bases short, with 21 bases between. The CDR3 runs 16 residues. CDR3 sequence: CASSLGWTLSTYGYTF. The CDR3 nucleotides read TGTGCCAGCAGTCTGGGCTGGACACTTTCCACTTATGGCTACACCTTC.

This chain joins TRBV19 and TRBJ2-1; TRBD1 might be the D (5 bases). Germline CDR1 reads LNHDA; CDR2 reads SQIVND (reference sequence). The CDR3 extends over 13 amino acids. The V end was cut by 5 bases, the J end by 3 bases, with 8 bases between. Here the CDR3 DNA reads TGTGCCAGTAGTTGGCAGGGCTACAATGAGCAGTTCTTC. Translated: CASSWQGYNEQFF. Based on the CDR3 plus reference TRBV19 and TRBJ2-1, the full variable domain is DGGITQSPKYLFRKEGQNVTLSCEQNLNHDAMYWYRQDPGQGLRLIYYSQIVNDFQKGDIAEGYSVSREKKESFPLTVTSAQKNPTAFYLCASSWQGYNEQFFGPGTRLTVL.

Only one count was recorded for this clone. The V and J genes are TRBV2 and TRBJ1-2; possibly TRBD1 for D (5 bases). The CDR3 loop spans 14 amino acids. Germline V gene lookup returns CDR1 SNHLY and CDR2 FYNNEI. V shed 3 bases and J shed 5 bases, with 13 bases lying between them. The CDR3 DNA is TGTGCCAGCAGTGATCCGAGACAGAGTTATGGCTACACCTTC. This gives the protein CASSDPRQSYGYTF.

This sequence joins TRBV29-1 and TRBJ1-3, with D unresolved. V lost 6 bases, J lost 0 bases, and 3 bases lay in between. Per the germline V gene, CDR1 is SQVTM and CDR2 is ANQGSEA. The CDR3 is made up of 11 amino acids. CDR3 region: CSVHSGNTIYF. CDR3 coding DNA: TGCAGCGTACACTCTGGAAACACCATATATTTT.

This clone was counted a few times. This chain uses TRBV6-5 with TRBJ1-2; TRBD1 agrees at 8 bases. In germline, CDR1 is MNHEY, CDR2 SVGAGI. The CDR3 spans 14 residues. Germline trimming cut 1 base from V and 8 bases from J; bases unmatched to any gene: 6. The CDR3 bases are TGTGCCAGCAGTTACTGGGCAGGGGGCGACGGCTACACCTTC. Protein product: CASSYWAGGDGYTF.

The chain links TRBV11-2 to TRBJ2-7; tentative D call: TRBD2 (5 bases). V dropped 5 bases and J dropped 3 bases, with 8 bases sitting between them. CDR3 size: 12 residues. The germline V gene has CDR1 SGHAT and CDR2 FQNNGV. CDR3 DNA sequence: TGTGCCAGCAGCCCAGCGGACTACGAGCAGTACTTC. Translating gives CASSPADYEQYF. The variable domain in full, completed from reference TRBV11-2 and TRBJ2-7, reads EAGVAQSPRYKIIEKRQSVAFWCNPISGHATLYWYQQILGQGPKLLIQFQNNGVVDDSQLPKDRFSAERLKGVDSTLKIQPAKLEDSAVYLCASSPADYEQYFGPGTRLTVT.

The CDR3 protein is CASSLGTEFRTIYF. CDR3 in DNA: TGTGCCAGCAGCTTGGGGACAGAGTTCCGAACCATATATTTT. The rearrangement links TRBV5-6 to TRBJ1-3, with D tentatively TRBD1 (6 bases). V was cut by 0 bases and J by 10 bases, with 14 bases left in between. CDR1 and CDR2 (germline): SGHDT, YYEEEE. This CDR3 is 14 amino acids long.

The chain couples TRBV5-6 to TRBJ2-1; 10 positions match TRBD2. The CDR3 loop spans 18 amino acids. Germline-derived CDR1 and CDR2 are SGHDT and YYEEEE. V lost 0 bases to trimming and J lost 5 bases; unmatched junction nucleotides: 11. The CDR3 is CASSLGSIAGGLNNEQFF. CDR3 in DNA: TGTGCCAGCAGCTTGGGGAGTATAGCGGGGGGCCTTAACAATGAGCAGTTCTTC.

The V gene is TRBV3-1 (or the pseudogene TRBV3-2), the J gene TRBJ2-5; TRBD2 agrees at 7 bases. Germline V gene lookup returns CDR1 LGHDT and CDR2 YNNKEL (reference sequence). CDR3 length: 17 amino acids. The V and J ends lost 3 bases and 0 bases, in that order; junction bases with no gene match: 10. The CDR3 sequence: CASSQLPPGLHQETQYF. DNA of the CDR3: TGTGCCAGCAGCCAGCTCCCCCCGGGACTACACCAAGAGACCCAGTACTTC.

The V call is TRBV3-1 (or the pseudogene TRBV3-2), the J call TRBJ2-5, with 9 bases that match TRBD1. Germline trimming cut 0 bases from V and 2 bases from J; bases unmatched to any gene: 4. CDR3 length: 16 residues. From germline, CDR1 is LGHDT and CDR2 YNNKEL (reference sequence). The CDR3 DNA reads as TGTGCCAGCAGCCAAGATCCGGACAGGGGACAAGAGACCCAGTACTTC. Protein sequence: CASSQDPDRGQETQYF.